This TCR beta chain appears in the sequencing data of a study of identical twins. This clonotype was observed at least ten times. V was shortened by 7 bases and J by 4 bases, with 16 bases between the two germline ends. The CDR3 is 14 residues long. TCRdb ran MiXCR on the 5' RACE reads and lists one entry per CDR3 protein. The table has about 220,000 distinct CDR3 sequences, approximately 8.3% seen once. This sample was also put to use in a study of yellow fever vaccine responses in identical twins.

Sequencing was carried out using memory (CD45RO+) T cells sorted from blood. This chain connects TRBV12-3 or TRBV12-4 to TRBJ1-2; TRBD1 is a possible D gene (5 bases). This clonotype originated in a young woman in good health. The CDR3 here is CASTPQGAGYGYTF. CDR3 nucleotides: TGTGCCAGCACTCCCCAGGGAGCGGGCTATGGCTACACCTTC.